These T cell receptor beta chains were read from a single sample in a study of blood T cell repertoires in COVID-19. Profiled with immunoSEQ multiplex PCR; TCRdb holds only in-frame clones, not every one. Of 52,000 or so clones listed, roughly 84% were seen once; the top ten hold about 3%. Sequenced input: peripheral blood. These TCRs come from a man aged 45-60 years with acute or convalescent COVID-19. Each CDR3 is given with its conserved first and last residue. The D gene is left open where the match is weak. Expanded clones are given a class, and other clones once, few, many or no size at all.

cdr3_aa d_call j_call v_call clone_size
CASSQLLLGTGNGEQYF TRBD1 TRBJ2-7 TRBV4-1 -
CASMDRGRGEAFF TRBD1 TRBJ1-1 TRBV13 -
CASSEDRTGETQYF TRBD1 TRBJ2-5 TRBV2 -
CASNPGVAGDNEQFF - TRBJ2-1 TRBV7-3 -
CASSANRGLSYGYTF TRBD1 TRBJ1-2 TRBV9 -
CASSLGGADGYTF - TRBJ1-2 TRBV12-3/TRBV12-4 -
CASSLTTGMTEAFF TRBD1 TRBJ1-1 TRBV27 -
CASSNRDFSSYEQYF - TRBJ2-7 TRBV28 once
CASSEASGITGELFF TRBD2 TRBJ2-2 TRBV6-1 -
CASSPTTPYEQYF - TRBJ2-7 TRBV28 -
CASSGFQATEAFF - TRBJ1-1 TRBV11-1 -
CASSYPSSVGLATYEQYF TRBD2 TRBJ2-7 TRBV7-8 -
CASSALLGGSYNEQFF - TRBJ2-1 TRBV5-1 -
CASSSGQGEGSPLHF TRBD1 TRBJ1-6 TRBV7-3 -
CASSSTGRSGNTIYF TRBD1 TRBJ1-3 TRBV5-5 once
CASSFNRGRISGELFF TRBD1 TRBJ2-2 TRBV28 -